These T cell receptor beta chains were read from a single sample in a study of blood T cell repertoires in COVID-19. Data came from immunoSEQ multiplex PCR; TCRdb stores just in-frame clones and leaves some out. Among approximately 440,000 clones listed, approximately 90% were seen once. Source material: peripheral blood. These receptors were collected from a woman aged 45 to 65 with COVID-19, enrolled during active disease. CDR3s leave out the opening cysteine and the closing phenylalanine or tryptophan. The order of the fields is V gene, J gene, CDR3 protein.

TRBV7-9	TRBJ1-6	ASSLQGNNSPLH
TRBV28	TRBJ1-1	ASHQPEGPDTEAF
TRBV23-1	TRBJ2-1	ASSQSGEGVNEQF
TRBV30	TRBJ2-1	AWSEGLAGIYNEQF
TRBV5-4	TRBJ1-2	ASSVEGQGDNYGYT
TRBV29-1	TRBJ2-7	SVEEGDRVQEQY
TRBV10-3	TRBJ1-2	AISESKGAGDGYGYT
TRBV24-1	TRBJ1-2	ATSDIYGYT
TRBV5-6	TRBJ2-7	ASSPAGTDFSYEQY
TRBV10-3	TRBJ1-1	AISVGLSGAVITEAF
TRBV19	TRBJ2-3	ASSETSPGTDTQY
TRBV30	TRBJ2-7	AWSADLTAGYEQY
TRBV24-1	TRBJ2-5	ATIGLAGELTQY
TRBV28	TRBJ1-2	ASSSTEMGSYGYT
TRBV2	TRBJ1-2	ASSDPTGRNYGYT
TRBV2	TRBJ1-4	ASSEAPRARAEKLF
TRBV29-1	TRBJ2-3	SASGGQSTDTQY
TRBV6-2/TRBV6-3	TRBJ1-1	ASSYPIGGVRGTEAF
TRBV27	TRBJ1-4	ASSLSPGGDEKLF
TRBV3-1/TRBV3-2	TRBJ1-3	ASSQLTGRLSGNTIY
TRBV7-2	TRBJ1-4	ASSSQRGGGEKLF
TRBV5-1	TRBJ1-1	ASSLVTLGPEAF
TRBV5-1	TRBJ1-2	ASSLRQGAYGYT
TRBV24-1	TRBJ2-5	ATSDGLEQGRQETQY
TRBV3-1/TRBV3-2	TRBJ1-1	ASSPGQGAEAF
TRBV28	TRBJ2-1	ASSDRAIASLGDEQF
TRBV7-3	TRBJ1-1	ASSLQGQPNTEAF
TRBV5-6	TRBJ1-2	ASSLGQAVNYGYT
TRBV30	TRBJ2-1	ASDRYNEQF
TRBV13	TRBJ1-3	ASTLRGDYSGNTIY
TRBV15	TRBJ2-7	ATSRDREGDARAYEQY
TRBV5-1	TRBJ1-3	ASSSGTGTKGNTIY
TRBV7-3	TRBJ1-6	ASSPGTANSPLH
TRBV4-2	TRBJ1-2	ASSQDNQGPNYGYT
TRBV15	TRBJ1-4	ATSRPHLSTGESEKLF
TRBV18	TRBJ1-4	ASSPDRGRIRANEKLF
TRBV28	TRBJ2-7	ASEGTTDYEQY
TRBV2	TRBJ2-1	ASSGTPADEQF
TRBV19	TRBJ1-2	ASSPGRGNYGYT
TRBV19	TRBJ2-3	ASKDRGPSSNTQY
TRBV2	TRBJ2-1	ASSQQAIYNEQF
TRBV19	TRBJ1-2	ASKEGPWTGNPGGYT
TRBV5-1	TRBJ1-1	ASSTGQGTEAF
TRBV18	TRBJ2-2	ASSPEGAGSFELF
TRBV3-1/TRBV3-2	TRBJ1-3	ASSQGATYGNTIY
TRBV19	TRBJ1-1	ASTPSSNTEAF
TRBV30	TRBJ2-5	AWSASPVTQY
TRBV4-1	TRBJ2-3	ASSQGALAPVKY
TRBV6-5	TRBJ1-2	ASSYRGQGAYGYT
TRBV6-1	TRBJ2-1	ASSERLVYEQF
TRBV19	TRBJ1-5	ASSIDRANQPQH